This TCR beta chain stems from a study of a mutant IDH1 vaccine in newly diagnosed glioma. Measured with immunoSEQ multiplex PCR; TCRdb has only the in-frame clones, and not every one. Of 20,000 to 25,000 clones listed, roughly nine tenths are singletons. As to time point: baseline, week 1 (first vaccination visit). The treatment denotes: pre-vaccination baseline after standard-of-care therapy. The V and J ends lost 2 bases and 4 bases respectively, with 6 bases between them. This CDR3 contains 13 residues. The germline V gene encodes CDR1 MNHNS and CDR2 SASEGT. The rearrangement uses TRBV6-1 and TRBJ2-1; unclear D gene. Material: PBMCs, obtained from a glioma patient treated with radiotherapy, temozolomide or both. This TCR came from a man aged 25-45 years with glioma. The CDR3 DNA follows: TGTGCCAGCAGTGAATCTGAATACAATGAGCAGTTCTTC. As protein: CASSESEYNEQFF.